The 17 T cell receptor beta chains below come from one sample, sequenced in a study of T cells after yellow fever vaccination. From the 5' RACE reads, TCRdb called clonotypes with MiXCR, one entry per CDR3 protein. Found here are 350,000 to 450,000 distinct CDR3 sequences, 6.2% of them singletons; the top ten hold 15%. The sample was PBMCs, taken 5 days after the yellow fever booster vaccination. These receptors came from a young man who received the YFV17D yellow fever vaccine.

The chain combines TRBV29-1 with TRBJ2-7, with 8 bases lining up with TRBD2. Germline loops: CDR1 SQVTM, CDR2 ANQGSEA. The CDR3 loop spans 13 amino acids. J gave up 5 bases and V 4 bases, and 7 bases lay outside the gene matches. The CDR3 sequence: CSVGGRSRDEQYF. CDR3 in DNA: TGCAGCGTTGGCGGGAGGTCGAGAGACGAGCAGTACTTC.

This clonotype was observed at least ten times. V is TRBV20-1 and J is TRBJ2-7; 8 bases line up with TRBD2. Germline values: CDR1 DFQATT, CDR2 SNEGSKA (reference sequence). V shed 6 bases and J 0 bases; nucleotides not matched to a gene: 10. This CDR3 spans 15 amino acids. The CDR3 region has the DNA TGCAGTGCCCTAGCGGGCTACTCGAGCTCCTACGAGCAGTACTTC. Translating gives CSALAGYSSSYEQYF.

This clonotype came up many times. V and J are TRBV29-1 and TRBJ2-5; TRBD1 agrees at 9 bases. The CDR3 is 12 residues long. After removal of 8 bases from V and 5 bases from J, the junction contained 6 bases not matched to a gene. Germline CDR1 and CDR2: SQVTM and ANQGSEA. The chain's CDR3 is CSHEQGAETQYF. CDR3 coding DNA: TGCAGCCATGAACAGGGGGCTGAGACCCAGTACTTC.

The chain links TRBV14 to TRBJ2-3, with 9 bases that match TRBD1. The CDR3 totals 14 residues. Germline assignment: CDR1 SGHDN and CDR2 FVKESK. Trimming at V came to 5 bases and at J to 6 bases, leaving 6 bases not matched to a gene. The CDR3 nucleotides read TGTGCCAGCAGCACCGGGACAGGGTGGGATACGCAGTATTTT. Its translation is CASSTGTGWDTQYF.

The genes are TRBV3-1 and TRBJ1-2; maybe TRBD1 (6 bases). CDR3 length: 15 residues. CDR1 and CDR2 from the germline V gene are LGHDT and YNNKEL (reference sequence). V was clipped by 5 bases and J by 3 bases, with 16 bases between them. The CDR3 DNA is TGTGCCAGCAGCAAGGACAGTCAGCCATACTATGGCTACACCTTC. It yields the protein CASSKDSQPYYGYTF.

This clonotype occurred many times. The genes are TRBV7-2 and TRBJ2-1; no definite D call. Germline V gene sequence: CDR1 SGHTA, CDR2 FQGNSA. CDR3 length: 15 residues. V was pared by 0 bases and J by 7 bases, with 13 bases between. In nucleotides, the CDR3 is TGTGCCAGCAGCTTAGCGGGTAACCCCCGGAATGAGCAGTTCTTC. Amino acid sequence: CASSLAGNPRNEQFF.

This clonotype was observed at least ten times. The chain recombines TRBV2 with TRBJ2-5; D is ambiguous. The CDR3 spans 14 residues. CDR1 SNHLY and CDR2 FYNNEI come from the germline V gene. V was pared by 4 bases and J by 0 bases, with 9 bases between. The DNA for the CDR3 is TGTGCCAGCAGTGGCTTCACATACCAAGAGACCCAGTACTTC. Its translation: CASSGFTYQETQYF.

The chain employs TRBV20-1 and TRBJ2-5; 12 nucleotides agree with TRBD1. CDR1 is DFQATT, CDR2 SNEGSKA, per germline (reference sequence). J was trimmed by 5 bases and V by 3 bases; bases with no gene match: 4. This CDR3 has 14 residues. DNA for the CDR3: TGCAGTGCTAGGGGACAGGGGGCTAGGGAGACCCAGTACTTC. It is translated as CSARGQGARETQYF.

The genes are TRBV6-5 and TRBJ1-6, with a tentative D call TRBD1 (5 bases). V gave up 2 bases and J gave up 0 bases, with 5 bases separating them. The CDR3 totals 15 residues. Germline V gene lookup returns CDR1 MNHEY and CDR2 SVGAGI. The CDR3 DNA sequence: TGTGCCAGCAGTTACGACAGCTCCTATAATTCACCCCTCCACTTT. It specifies CASSYDSSYNSPLHF.

The gene calls are TRBV5-1 and TRBJ1-1; 10 positions agree with TRBD1. Germline trimming cut 0 bases from V and 5 bases from J; bases unmatched to any gene: 4. The CDR3 is 15 residues long. Germline CDR1 reads SGHRS; CDR2 reads YFSETQ. This chain's CDR3 is CASSLETGGRTEAFF. The DNA for the CDR3 is TGCGCCAGCAGCTTGGAGACAGGGGGCCGGACTGAAGCTTTCTTT. The variable domain in full, completed from reference TRBV5-1 and TRBJ1-1, reads KAGVTQTPRYLIKTRGQQVTLSCSPISGHRSVSWYQQTPGQGLQFLFEYFSETQRNKGNFPGRFSGRQFSNSRSEMNVSTLELGDSALYLCASSLETGGRTEAFFGQGTRLTVV.

This sequence joins TRBV9 and TRBJ2-1, with D possibly called TRBD1 or TRBD2 (5 bases each). Germline CDR1 reads SGDLS; CDR2 reads YYNGEE. V was pared by 2 bases and J by 14 bases, with 20 bases between. CDR3 size: 14 residues. The chain's CDR3 is CASSVTRLPADKFF. DNA of the CDR3: TGTGCCAGCAGCGTGACCCGACTTCCAGCGGACAAGTTCTTC.

This clonotype turned up a few times. The chain has TRBV25-1 and TRBJ1-2; TRBD1 is a possible D gene (6 bases). V gave up 2 bases and J gave up 7 bases, with 17 bases separating them. Germline V gene data show CDR1 as MGHDK and CDR2 as SYGVNS. The CDR3 extends over 15 amino acids. Written as DNA, the CDR3 is TGTGCCAGCAGTGAAGGTCGACTCCCCAGGGGTGGCTACACCTTC. It codes for CASSEGRLPRGGYTF.

The rearrangement joins TRBV29-1 to TRBJ2-5; TRBD1 agrees at 9 bases. J gave up 5 bases and V 4 bases, and 5 bases lay outside the gene matches. The CDR3 sequence is 13 residues long. Germline-derived CDR1 and CDR2 are SQVTM and ANQGSEA. As DNA, the CDR3 is TGCAGCGTTGGGGGACAGGGTCGGGAGACCCAGTACTTC. Its protein product is CSVGGQGRETQYF.

In its sample, this clonotype was seen many times. The rearrangement joins TRBV5-4 to TRBJ2-1; TRBD2 aligns across 8 bases. The V gene end was trimmed by 6 bases and the J gene end by 7 bases; junction bases not matched to a gene: 9. There are 14 residues in the CDR3. In germline, CDR1 is SGHNT, CDR2 YYREEE (reference sequence). CDR3 region: CASTPGGGGNEQFF. Here the CDR3 DNA reads TGTGCCAGCACCCCGGGGGGCGGGGGGAATGAGCAGTTCTTC.

The chain employs TRBV4-3 and TRBJ2-2; TRBD2 agrees at 11 bases. CDR3 size: 16 residues. The V and J ends lost 1 base and 6 bases, in that order; junction bases with no gene match: 4. CDR1 and CDR2 from the germline V gene are LGHNA and YSLEER. The CDR3, as DNA: TGCGCCAGCAGCCAAGTTTTAGCGGGAGGGCCCGGGGAGCTGTTTTTT. Protein product: CASSQVLAGGPGELFF.

This clonotype was detected many times. The chain couples TRBV6-2 or TRBV6-3 to TRBJ2-7; D is perhaps TRBD1 or TRBD2 (5 bases each). Per the germline V gene, CDR1 is MNHEY and CDR2 is SVGEGT. V dropped 2 bases and J dropped 4 bases, with 12 bases sitting between them. The CDR3 has 14 residues. The CDR3 here is CASSYGGVLYEQYF. In nucleotides, the CDR3 is TGTGCCAGCAGTTACGGGGGAGTACTTTACGAGCAGTACTTC.

The V call is TRBV24-1, the J call TRBJ1-2; D gene uncertain. V lost 2 bases, J lost 4 bases, and 10 bases lay in between. Germline V CDR1 and CDR2: KGHDR, SFDVKD. CDR3 length: 14 amino acids. CDR3 sequence (DNA): TGTGCCACCAGTGATTCTGCCAGCTCCTATGGCTACACCTTC. Its protein product is CATSDSASSYGYTF.